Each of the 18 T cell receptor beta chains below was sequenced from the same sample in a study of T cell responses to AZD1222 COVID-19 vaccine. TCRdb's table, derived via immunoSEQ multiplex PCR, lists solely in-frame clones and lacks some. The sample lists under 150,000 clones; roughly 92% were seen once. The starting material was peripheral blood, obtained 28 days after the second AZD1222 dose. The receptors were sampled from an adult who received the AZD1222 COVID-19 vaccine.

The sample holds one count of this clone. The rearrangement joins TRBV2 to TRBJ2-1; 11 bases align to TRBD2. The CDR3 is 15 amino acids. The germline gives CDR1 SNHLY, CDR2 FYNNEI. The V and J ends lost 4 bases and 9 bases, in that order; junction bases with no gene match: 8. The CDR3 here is CASSGLLAGDGEQFF. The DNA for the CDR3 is TGTGCCAGCAGTGGTCTACTAGCGGGGGACGGTGAGCAGTTCTTC.

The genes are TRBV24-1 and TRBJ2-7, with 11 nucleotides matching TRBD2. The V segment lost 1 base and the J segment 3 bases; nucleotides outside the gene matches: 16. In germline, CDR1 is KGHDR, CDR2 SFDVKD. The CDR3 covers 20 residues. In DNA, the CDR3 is TGTGCCACCAGTGATTTCCTAGGCGGGGCTAGCGGGGGGATTTGCTACGAGCAGTACTTC. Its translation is CATSDFLGGASGGICYEQYF.

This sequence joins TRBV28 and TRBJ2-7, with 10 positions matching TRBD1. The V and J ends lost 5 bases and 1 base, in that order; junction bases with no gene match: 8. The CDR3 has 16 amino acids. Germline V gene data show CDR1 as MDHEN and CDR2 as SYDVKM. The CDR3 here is CASSPQGTGVSYEQYF. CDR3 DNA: TGTGCCAGCAGTCCGCAGGGGACAGGGGTTTCCTACGAGCAGTACTTC.

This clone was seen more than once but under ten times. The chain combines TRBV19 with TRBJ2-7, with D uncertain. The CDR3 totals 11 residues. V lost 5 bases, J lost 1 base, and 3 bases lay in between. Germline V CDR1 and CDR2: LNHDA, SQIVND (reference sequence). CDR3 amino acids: CASSGSYEQYF. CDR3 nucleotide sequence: TGTGCCAGTAGTGGTTCCTACGAGCAGTACTTC.

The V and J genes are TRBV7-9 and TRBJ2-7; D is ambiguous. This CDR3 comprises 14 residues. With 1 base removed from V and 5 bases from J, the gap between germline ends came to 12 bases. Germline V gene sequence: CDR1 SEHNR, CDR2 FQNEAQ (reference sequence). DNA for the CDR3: TGTGCCAGCAGCTTAGAATTTGGGGAACACGAGCAGTACTTC. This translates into CASSLEFGEHEQYF.

The CDR3 DNA reads as TGTGCCAGCAGCGCCGCTGGCGGGACGGGCACCGGGGAGCTGTTTTTT. Protein sequence: CASSAAGGTGTGELFF. The genes are TRBV9 and TRBJ2-2; D perhaps matches TRBD2 (6 bases). Deletions cut 3 bases from V and 4 bases from J, with 16 bases between. This CDR3 comprises 16 residues. Germline V gene lookup returns CDR1 SGDLS and CDR2 YYNGEE. Using reference TRBV9 and TRBJ2-2 for the parts outside the CDR3, the full variable domain is DSGVTQTPKHLITATGQRVTLRCSPRSGDLSVYWYQQSLDQGLQFLIQYYNGEERAKGNILERFSAQQFPDLHSELNLSSLELGDSALYFCASSAAGGTGTGELFFGEGSRLTVL.

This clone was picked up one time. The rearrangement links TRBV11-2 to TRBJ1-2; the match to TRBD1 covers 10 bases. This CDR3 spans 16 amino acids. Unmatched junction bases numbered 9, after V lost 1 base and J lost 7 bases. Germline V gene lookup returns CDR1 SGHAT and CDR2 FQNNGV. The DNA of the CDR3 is TGTGCCAGCAGCTTAGGACGGCGGGACAGGGGATCTGGCTACACCTTC. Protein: CASSLGRRDRGSGYTF.

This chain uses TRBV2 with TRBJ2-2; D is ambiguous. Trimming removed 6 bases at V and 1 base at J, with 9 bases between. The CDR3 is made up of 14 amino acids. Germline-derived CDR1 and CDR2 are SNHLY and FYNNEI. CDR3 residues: CASRAGQNTGELFF. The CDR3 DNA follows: TGTGCCAGCAGGGCTGGTCAGAACACCGGGGAGCTGTTTTTT.

The CDR3 DNA sequence: TGTGCCAGCAGCTTAGTTCAGGGGGCCACTGAAGCTTTCTTT. This codes for CASSLVQGATEAFF. J is TRBJ1-1 and V is TRBV7-2, with 8 bases identical to TRBD1. Germline CDR1 and CDR2: SGHTA and FQGNSA. V dropped 1 base and J dropped 4; count of bases not matched to a gene: 2. This CDR3 region has 14 residues.

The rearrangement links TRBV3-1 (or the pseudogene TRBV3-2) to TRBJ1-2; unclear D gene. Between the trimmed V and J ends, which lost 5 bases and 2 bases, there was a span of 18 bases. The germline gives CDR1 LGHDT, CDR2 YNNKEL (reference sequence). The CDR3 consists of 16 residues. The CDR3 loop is CASSSRTGRANYGYTF. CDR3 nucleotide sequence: TGTGCCAGCAGCTCCCGGACGGGGAGGGCAAACTATGGCTACACCTTC.

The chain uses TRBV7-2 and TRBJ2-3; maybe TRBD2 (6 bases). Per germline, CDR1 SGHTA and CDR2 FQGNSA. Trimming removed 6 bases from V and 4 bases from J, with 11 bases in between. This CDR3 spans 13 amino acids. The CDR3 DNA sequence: TGTGCCAGCAGGGCGGGGATGGCAGATACGCAGTATTTT. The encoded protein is CASRAGMADTQYF. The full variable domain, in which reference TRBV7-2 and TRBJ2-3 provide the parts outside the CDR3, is GAGVSQSPSNKVTEKGKDVELRCDPISGHTALYWYRQSLGQGLEFLIYFQGNSAPDKSGLPSDRFSAERTGGSVSTLTIQRTQQEDSAVYLCASRAGMADTQYFGPGTRLTVL.

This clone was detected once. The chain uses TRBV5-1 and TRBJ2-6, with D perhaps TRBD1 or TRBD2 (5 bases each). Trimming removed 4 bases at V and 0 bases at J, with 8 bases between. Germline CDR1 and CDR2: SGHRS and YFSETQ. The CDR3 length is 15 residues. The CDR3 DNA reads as TGCGCCAGCAGCGGGGGTTTCTCTGGGGCCAACGTCCTGACTTTC. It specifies CASSGGFSGANVLTF. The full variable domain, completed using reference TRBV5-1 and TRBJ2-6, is KAGVTQTPRYLIKTRGQQVTLSCSPISGHRSVSWYQQTPGQGLQFLFEYFSETQRNKGNFPGRFSGRQFSNSRSEMNVSTLELGDSALYLCASSGGFSGANVLTFGAGSRLTVL.

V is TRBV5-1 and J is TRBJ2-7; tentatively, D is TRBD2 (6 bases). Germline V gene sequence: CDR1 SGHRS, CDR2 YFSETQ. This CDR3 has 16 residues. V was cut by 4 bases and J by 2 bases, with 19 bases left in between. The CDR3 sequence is CASSRDGGVGTYEQYF. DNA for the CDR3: TGCGCCAGCAGCCGGGACGGCGGGGTAGGGACCTACGAGCAGTACTTC.

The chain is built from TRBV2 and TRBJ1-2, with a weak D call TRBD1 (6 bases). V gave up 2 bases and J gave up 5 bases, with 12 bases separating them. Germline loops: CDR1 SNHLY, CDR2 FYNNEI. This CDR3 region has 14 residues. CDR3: CASSETRDKYGYTF. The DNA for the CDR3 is TGTGCCAGCAGTGAAACTCGGGACAAGTATGGCTACACCTTC. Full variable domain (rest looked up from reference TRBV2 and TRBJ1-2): EPEVTQTPSHQVTQMGQEVILRCVPISNHLYFYWYRQILGQKVEFLVSFYNNEISEKSEIFDDQFSVERPDGSNFTLKIRSTKLEDSAMYFCASSETRDKYGYTFGSGTRLTVV.

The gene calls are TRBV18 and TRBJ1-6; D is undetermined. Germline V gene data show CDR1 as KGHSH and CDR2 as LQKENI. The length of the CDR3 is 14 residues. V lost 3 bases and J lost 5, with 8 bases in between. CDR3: CASSPWGDNSPLHF. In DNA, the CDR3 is TGTGCCAGCTCACCCTGGGGAGATAATTCACCCCTCCACTTT. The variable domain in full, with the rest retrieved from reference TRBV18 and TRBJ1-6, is NAGVMQNPRHLVRRRGQEARLRCSPMKGHSHVYWYRQLPEEGLKFMVYLQKENIIDESGMPKERFSAEFPKEGPSILRIQQVVRGDSAAYFCASSPWGDNSPLHFGNGTRLTVT.

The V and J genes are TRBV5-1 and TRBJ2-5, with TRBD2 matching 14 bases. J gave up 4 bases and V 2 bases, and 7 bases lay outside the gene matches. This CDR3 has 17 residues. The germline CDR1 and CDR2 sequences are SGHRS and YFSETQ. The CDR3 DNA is TGCGCCAGCAGCTTTAGACTAGCGGGGGGGATCTTAGAGACCCAGTACTTC. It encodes CASSFRLAGGILETQYF. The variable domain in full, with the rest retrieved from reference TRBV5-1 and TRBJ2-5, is KAGVTQTPRYLIKTRGQQVTLSCSPISGHRSVSWYQQTPGQGLQFLFEYFSETQRNKGNFPGRFSGRQFSNSRSEMNVSTLELGDSALYLCASSFRLAGGILETQYFGPGTRLLVL.

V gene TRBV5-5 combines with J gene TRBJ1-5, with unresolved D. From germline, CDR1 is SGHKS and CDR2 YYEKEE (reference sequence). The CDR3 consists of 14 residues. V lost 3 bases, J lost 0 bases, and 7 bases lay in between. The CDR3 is CASSSGHSNQPQHF. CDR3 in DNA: TGTGCCAGCAGCTCGGGTCATAGCAATCAGCCCCAGCATTTT.

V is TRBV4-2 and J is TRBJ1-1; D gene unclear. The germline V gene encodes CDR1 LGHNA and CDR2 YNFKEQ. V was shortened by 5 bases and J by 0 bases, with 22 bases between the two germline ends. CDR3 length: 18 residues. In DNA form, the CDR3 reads TGTGCCAGCAGCTCACAACCTACTAGGCAGGACCTGAACACTGAAGCTTTCTTT. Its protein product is CASSSQPTRQDLNTEAFF.